Shown below are 21 T cell receptor beta chains from a single sample sequenced in a study of CD8 T cells in ankylosing spondylitis. TCRdb fed the 5' RACE reads into MiXCR, producing one record per CDR3 protein. The data hold about 260,000 distinct CDR3 sequences, with about 24% observed a single time. Sequencing was done on a sample of blood, either unsorted or a sorted T cell fraction (not recorded which). Receptor source: a male donor with ankylosing spondylitis or in good health (not recorded which).

Ten or more counts support this clonotype. V usage is TRBV10-3 and J usage is TRBJ2-2, with 9 bases identical to TRBD1. This CDR3 is 15 amino acids long. J was trimmed by 5 bases and V by 6 bases; bases with no gene match: 7. Germline V gives CDR1 ENHRY, CDR2 SYGVKD. In DNA, the CDR3 is TGTGCCATCAGGAACTCCGGGACAGGGACCGGGGAGCTGTTTTTT. It is translated as CAIRNSGTGTGELFF.

For this clonotype: This may stem from a read error, because a much larger clone lies one nucleotide away. This CDR3 is missing its conserved last phenylalanine or tryptophan, likely due to a read error. The rearrangement uses TRBV12-3 or TRBV12-4 and TRBJ1-5; TRBD1 matches 8 bases. Germline trimming cut 6 bases from V and 4 bases from J; bases unmatched to any gene: 2. The CDR3 contains 13 residues. The CDR3 region is CASRTGVNQPQHL. In DNA, the CDR3 is TGTGCCAGCAGGACAGGGGTAAATCAGCCCCAGCATTTA.

The chain uses TRBV6-5 and TRBJ2-7; no firm D call. Trimming took off 1 base at V and 1 base at J, with 8 bases between the two ends. CDR1 and CDR2 (germline): MNHEY, SVGAGI. CDR3 size: 14 residues. CDR3 bases: TGTGCCAGCAGTTACTTCCCAGGATCCTACGAGCAGTACTTC. Translated: CASSYFPGSYEQYF.

This clonotype was counted at least ten times. V and J are TRBV6-1 and TRBJ2-2, with 7 bases fitting TRBD1. The CDR3 loop spans 15 amino acids. CDR1 is MNHNS and CDR2 is SASEGT in the germline V gene. V gave up 0 bases and J gave up 6 bases; unmatched junction bases: 4. The CDR3 loop is CASSEALRGPGELFF. Here the CDR3 DNA reads TGTGCCAGCAGTGAAGCGTTGAGGGGGCCCGGGGAGCTGTTTTTT.

The genes are TRBV10-3 and TRBJ2-5, with TRBD2 matching 8 bases. The germline V gene has CDR1 ENHRY and CDR2 SYGVKD. The CDR3 has 14 residues. The V and J ends lost 2 bases and 5 bases, in that order; junction bases with no gene match: 4. The CDR3 protein is CAISETGGLETQYF. The CDR3 coding sequence is TGTGCCATCAGTGAGACGGGGGGGCTGGAGACCCAGTACTTC.

This clonotype was seen at least ten times. The chain recombines TRBV2 with TRBJ2-5, with TRBD1 identical over 10 bases. CDR3 length: 13 amino acids. The V and J ends lost 8 bases and 4 bases, in that order; junction bases with no gene match: 4. Per the germline V gene, CDR1 is SNHLY and CDR2 is FYNNEI. CDR3 in DNA: TGTGCCAGCGTCCGGGACAGGGGAGAGACCCAGTACTTC. Amino acid sequence: CASVRDRGETQYF.

The sample holds many counts of this clonotype. The chain carries TRBV20-1 and TRBJ2-3, with TRBD1 identical over 9 bases. Trimming at V came to 6 bases and at J to 7 bases, leaving 11 bases not matched to a gene. Germline V gene sequence: CDR1 DFQATT, CDR2 SNEGSKA (reference sequence). The CDR3 runs to 14 residues. The CDR3 DNA reads TGCAGTGCCCGCCCGGGACAGGGAACATATACGCAGTATTTT. Translation gives CSARPGQGTYTQYF.

The chain is built from TRBV5-1 and TRBJ1-1; no reliable D call. The ends were cut back, 4 bases at V and 3 bases at J, with 10 bases in the middle. Germline CDR1 and CDR2: SGHRS and YFSETQ. The CDR3 totals 13 residues. This chain's CDR3 is CASSAEPDTEAFF. The CDR3 DNA sequence: TGCGCCAGCAGCGCGGAGCCCGACACTGAAGCTTTCTTT. Together with reference TRBV5-1 and TRBJ1-1, the CDR3 gives the full variable domain: KAGVTQTPRYLIKTRGQQVTLSCSPISGHRSVSWYQQTPGQGLQFLFEYFSETQRNKGNFPGRFSGRQFSNSRSEMNVSTLELGDSALYLCASSAEPDTEAFFGQGTRLTVV.

In its sample, this clonotype was seen many times. V and J are TRBV20-1 and TRBJ2-5; no firm D call. Germline CDR1 reads DFQATT; CDR2 reads SNEGSKA (reference sequence). V was pared by 3 bases and J by 5 bases, with 10 bases between. The CDR3 length is 12 residues. The CDR3 here is CSASPDPETQYF. CDR3 nucleotides: TGCAGTGCTAGTCCCGACCCGGAGACCCAGTACTTC.

A few counts support this clonotype. The chain is built from TRBV12-3 or TRBV12-4 and TRBJ2-7; 9 bases align to TRBD1. Trimming removed 6 bases from V and 8 bases from J; junction bases left unmatched: 11. CDR3 length: 14 residues. The CDR3 nucleotides read TGTGCCAGCAGACAGACAGGGGGTTCCACTAAGCAGTACTTC. This codes for CASRQTGGSTKQYF.

This chain links TRBV12-3 or TRBV12-4 with TRBJ2-1; D possibly uses TRBD1 or TRBD2 (5 bases each). The length of the CDR3 is 11 residues. V shed 4 bases and J shed 15 bases, with 13 bases lying between them. The CDR3 nucleotides are TGTGCCAGCAGTTATTCGGGACCCCGGTTCTTC. This codes for CASSYSGPRFF.

This clonotype was recorded at least ten times. The chain has TRBV12-3 or TRBV12-4 and TRBJ2-3; TRBD1 agrees at 9 bases. V gave up 6 bases and J gave up 3 bases; unmatched junction bases: 7. The CDR3 runs to 15 residues. CDR3 nucleotides: TGTGCCAGCAGCGAACAGGGGGCAAAAACAGATACGCAGTATTTT. This sequence encodes CASSEQGAKTDTQYF.

This clonotype was seen many times. The chain has TRBV5-6 and TRBJ2-1; D call uncertain. This CDR3 contains 15 residues. Germline values: CDR1 SGHDT, CDR2 YYEEEE. The V and J ends lost 4 bases and 0 bases respectively, with 11 bases between them. CDR3 in amino acids: CASSPPKSSYNEQFF. The CDR3 region has the DNA TGTGCCAGCAGCCCGCCTAAGAGCTCCTACAATGAGCAGTTCTTC.

At least ten counts were recorded for this clonotype. V gene TRBV12-3 or TRBV12-4 combines with J gene TRBJ2-3; a possible D gene is TRBD1 (6 bases). The ends were cut back, 8 bases at V and 3 bases at J, with 15 bases in the middle. CDR3 size: 14 residues. The CDR3, as DNA: TGTGCCAGCTTGGACAGTGGGTCGACAGATACGCAGTATTTT. This sequence encodes CASLDSGSTDTQYF.

Many counts were recorded for this clonotype. This chain links TRBV7-2 with TRBJ1-1, with 11 nucleotides matching TRBD1. This CDR3 spans 17 amino acids. Germline trimming cut 5 bases from V and 0 bases from J; bases unmatched to any gene: 8. Germline V gives CDR1 SGHTA, CDR2 FQGNSA. The CDR3 DNA reads TGTGCCAGCAGCCGTAAGGACAGGGGGCTATTGAACACTGAAGCTTTCTTT. It yields the protein CASSRKDRGLLNTEAFF.

The genes are TRBV10-1 and TRBJ2-3; D not resolved. The CDR3 is made up of 15 amino acids. V gave up 5 bases and J gave up 3 bases, with 15 bases separating them. From germline, CDR1 is WNHNN and CDR2 SYGVQD (reference sequence). CDR3: CASSRATIVTDTQYF. DNA of the CDR3: TGCGCCAGCAGTCGGGCCACAATTGTGACAGATACGCAGTATTTT.

This chain joins TRBV12-3 or TRBV12-4 and TRBJ1-5; 7 nucleotides match TRBD1. Trimming removed 5 bases from V and 8 bases from J; junction bases left unmatched: 6. This CDR3 region has 13 residues. CDR3 amino acids: CASSRQGMEPQHF. CDR3 DNA: TGTGCCAGCAGTCGACAGGGCATGGAGCCCCAGCATTTT.

This clonotype was seen a handful of times. The CDR3 nucleotides are TGCAGTGCTAGACGACAGGGGGGGAATGAGCAGTTCTTC. Translated, it gives CSARRQGGNEQFF. V and J are TRBV20-1 and TRBJ2-1; TRBD1 agrees at 9 bases. The CDR3 consists of 13 residues. J gave up 7 bases and V 2 bases, and 3 bases lay outside the gene matches. The V gene's germline CDR1 is DFQATT and CDR2 SNEGSKA (reference sequence).

The CDR3, as DNA: TGTGCCAGCAGCGATGGGGCGGGGAGGATGAATACGCAGTATTTT. This codes for CASSDGAGRMNTQYF. J is TRBJ2-3 and V is TRBV7-6, with a weak D call TRBD2 (6 bases). The CDR3 runs to 15 residues. From germline, CDR1 is SGHVS and CDR2 FNYEAQ. The ends were cut back, 5 bases at V and 7 bases at J, with 19 bases in the middle.

This clonotype has a count of ten or more. The V and J genes are TRBV7-8 and TRBJ2-3, with D tentatively TRBD1 or TRBD2 (5 bases each). The CDR3 is 14 residues long. V was clipped by 5 bases and J by 0 bases, with 9 bases between them. CDR1 SGHVS and CDR2 FQNEAQ come from the germline V gene. The CDR3 DNA reads TGTGCCAGCAGCCCCCGGGACAGCACAGATACGCAGTATTTT. The encoded protein is CASSPRDSTDTQYF. The variable domain in full, completed from reference TRBV7-8 and TRBJ2-3, reads GAGVSQSPRYKVAKRGQDVALRCDPISGHVSLFWYQQALGQGPEFLTYFQNEAQLDKSGLPSDRFFAERPEGSVSTLKIQRTQQEDSAVYLCASSPRDSTDTQYFGPGTRLTVL.

This clonotype was seen ten or more times. The CDR3 loop is CSARGGLFEAFF. CDR3 DNA: TGCAGCGCGCGCGGAGGCCTCTTTGAAGCTTTCTTT. The chain employs TRBV29-1 and TRBJ1-1, with D unresolved. Trimming took off 7 bases at V and 7 bases at J, with 16 bases between the two ends. CDR1 is SQVTM and CDR2 is ANQGSEA in the germline V gene. This CDR3 is built from 12 residues.